The 19 T cell receptor beta chains in this list originate from one sample, sequenced in a study of post-analysis software for immune sequencing data. These receptors have no identified antigens. Study-wide results and caveats: The study found TRBV5-6, TRBV5-1 and TRBV20-1 among about 5 TRBV segments more frequent in patients than controls.

Prepared libraries of TCR beta cDNA carried unique molecular identifiers. TCRdb reprocessed the PCR reads via MiXCR and lists one record per CDR3 protein. The sample includes approximately 160,000 distinct CDR3 sequences, about 32% of them seen just once. The sample comprised blood. The receptors here all came from a girl aged 10-17 years with multiple sclerosis.

This clonotype was seen repeatedly, ten times or more. The chain joins TRBV5-1 to TRBJ2-5; D unclear. The V gene's germline CDR1 is SGHRS and CDR2 YFSETQ. V was clipped by 6 bases and J by 3 bases, with 12 bases between them. The CDR3 runs 13 residues. CDR3 sequence reads: CASKLHREETQYF. DNA of the CDR3: TGCGCCAGCAAGCTTCATCGGGAAGAGACCCAGTACTTC.

This clonotype showed up many times. The J gene is TRBJ2-1, the V gene TRBV12-3 or TRBV12-4; weak D call: TRBD2 (5 bases). The CDR3 extends over 11 amino acids. Trimming pared 6 bases from V and 10 bases from J, leaving 10 bases between. The DNA of the CDR3 is TGTGCCAGCAGCCGAGGAGGAGAGCAGTTCTTC. Translated: CASSRGGEQFF.

The V gene is TRBV25-1, the J gene TRBJ1-1, with 8 bases aligning to TRBD1. This CDR3 region has 17 residues. CDR1 MGHDK and CDR2 SYGVNS come from the germline V gene. V lost 3 bases, J lost 2 bases, and 11 bases stayed unmatched. The CDR3 protein is CASSDDRRGQGNTEAFF. CDR3 DNA sequence: TGTGCCAGCAGTGATGATCGCAGGGGGCAGGGTAACACTGAAGCTTTCTTT.

This clonotype was seen many times. This rearrangement joins TRBV20-1 to TRBJ2-7, with D perhaps TRBD1 (6 bases). V gave up 6 bases and J gave up 7 bases, with 13 bases separating them. Germline V CDR1 and CDR2: DFQATT, SNEGSKA (reference sequence). CDR3 size: 11 residues. The CDR3 here is CSAASRGEQYF. As DNA, the CDR3 is TGCAGTGCGGCCTCGAGGGGGGAGCAGTACTTC.

CDR3 amino acids: CASSYSGGRARYNEQFF. DNA for the CDR3: TGTGCCAGCAGTTACTCCGGCGGGAGGGCCAGATACAATGAGCAGTTCTTC. The rearrangement uses TRBV6-5 and TRBJ2-1; TRBD2 agrees at 9 bases. Germline V gene lookup returns CDR1 MNHEY and CDR2 SVGAGI. V was clipped by 0 bases and J by 4 bases; unmatched bases: 7. The CDR3 extends over 17 amino acids.

There are many counts of this clonotype. The genes are TRBV7-2 and TRBJ2-7, with 7 bases aligning to TRBD2. V gave up 3 bases and J gave up 2 bases; unmatched junction bases: 1. Per the germline V gene, CDR1 is SGHTA and CDR2 is FQGNSA. The CDR3 runs to 13 residues. The DNA for the CDR3 is TGTGCCAGCAGCTTGGGGGGGACCTACGAGCAGTACTTC. Encoded protein: CASSLGGTYEQYF.

This clonotype was observed a handful of times. The chain recombines TRBV13 with TRBJ2-1, with TRBD2 matching 14 bases. Unmatched junction bases numbered 7, after V lost 4 bases and J lost 8 bases. The CDR3 sequence is 16 residues long. CDR1 and CDR2 from the germline V gene are PRHDT and FYEKMQ (reference sequence). The CDR3 reads CASSSLTSGRVDEQFF. CDR3 coding DNA: TGTGCCAGCAGCTCCCTGACTAGCGGGAGGGTCGATGAGCAGTTCTTC.

As regards this clonotype: One base away lies a much larger clone, so this may be a sequencing read error. The J gene is TRBJ1-5, the V gene TRBV9, with TRBD1 identical over 8 bases. The CDR3 length is 15 residues. CDR1 is SGDLS and CDR2 is YYNGEE in the germline V gene. V lost 4 bases and J lost 7; bases outside the gene matches: 10. CDR3 loop: CASSLSGTGDQPQHF. The CDR3 nucleotides are TGTGCCAGCAGCCTTAGCGGGACAGGCGACCAGCCCCAGCATTTT.

The chain uses TRBV20-1 and TRBJ2-2, with TRBD1 identical over 8 bases. Germline V CDR1 and CDR2: DFQATT, SNEGSKA (reference sequence). The CDR3 consists of 15 residues. Germline trimming cut 6 bases from V and 1 base from J; bases unmatched to any gene: 7. DNA for the CDR3: TGCAGTGCGAGGACAGGGCTGAGGAACACCGGGGAGCTGTTTTTT. Amino acid sequence: CSARTGLRNTGELFF.

This chain joins TRBV5-1 and TRBJ2-3; weak D call: TRBD1 (6 bases). This CDR3 is built from 16 residues. V lost 0 bases, J lost 4 bases, and 15 bases lay in between. Germline lookup yields CDR1 SGHRS and CDR2 YFSETQ. Here the CDR3 reads CASSLARGQGADTQYF. In DNA, the CDR3 is TGCGCCAGCAGCTTGGCCCGGGGACAAGGAGCAGATACGCAGTATTTT.

As to this clonotype: A read error may explain this, as a much larger clone is one base away. This chain connects TRBV27 to TRBJ2-7; 10 nucleotides align to TRBD1. There are 15 residues in the CDR3. V gave up 7 bases and J gave up 1 base; unmatched junction bases: 7. The germline CDR1 and CDR2 sequences are MNHEY and SMNVEV (reference sequence). Written as DNA, the CDR3 is TGTGCCAGCAATGCGGACAGGGGGGGTTCCTACGAGCAGTACTTC. Translation: CASNADRGGSYEQYF.

The chain is built from TRBV20-1 and TRBJ2-5, with no clear D. V gave up 5 bases and J gave up 1 base, with 8 bases separating them. Germline V gene sequence: CDR1 DFQATT, CDR2 SNEGSKA (reference sequence). The CDR3 sequence is 12 residues long. The chain's CDR3 is CSALDLQETQYF. DNA of the CDR3: TGCAGTGCTTTGGACCTCCAAGAGACCCAGTACTTC.

Only one count was recorded for this clonotype. A much larger clone is a single base away; this may be a read error. J is TRBJ2-3 and V is TRBV20-1, with 7 bases matching TRBD2. Looked up from germline, CDR1 is DFQATT and CDR2 is SNEGSKA (reference sequence). This CDR3 contains 17 residues. The CDR3 DNA is TGCAGTGCTAGTCAGTCAGCGGGATGGGTAGGCGCAGATACGCTGTATTTT. Its protein product is CSASQSAGWVGADTLYF.

This clonotype appeared a few times. The rearrangement uses TRBV19 and TRBJ2-1, with D unresolved. V lost 5 bases and J 4 bases, leaving 12 bases between the germline ends. The CDR3 loop spans 14 amino acids. CDR1 is LNHDA, CDR2 SQIVND, per germline (reference sequence). The CDR3 DNA follows: TGTGCCAGTAGTCGCCCTACTCAGTACAATGAGCAGTTCTTC. The encoded protein is CASSRPTQYNEQFF.

In this sample, this clonotype turned up a few times. The rearrangement uses TRBV27 and TRBJ1-2; a weak D match, TRBD1 (5 bases). The CDR3 runs 14 residues. Trimming left V 4 bases short and J 2 bases short, with 11 bases between. CDR1 is MNHEY and CDR2 is SMNVEV in the germline V gene (reference sequence). CDR3 in amino acids: CASSSPDSNYGYTF. CDR3 in DNA: TGTGCCAGCAGTTCTCCCGACAGCAACTATGGCTACACCTTC.

This clonotype was observed many times. The rearrangement links TRBV12-3 or TRBV12-4 to TRBJ2-3; D is unclear. V was pared by 6 bases and J by 4 bases, with 17 bases between. The CDR3 runs 15 residues. The CDR3 sequence: CASSPVGGNADTQYF. The CDR3 DNA sequence: TGTGCCAGCAGCCCGGTTGGTGGGAACGCAGATACGCAGTATTTT.

For this clonotype: Possible read error: a much larger clone is one base away. The chain couples TRBV5-5 to TRBJ2-1; unclear D gene. Germline CDR1 and CDR2: SGHKS and YYEKEE (reference sequence). The V end lost 4 bases, the J end lost 6 bases, and 8 bases lay between the germline ends. The CDR3 extends over 12 amino acids. The CDR3 coding sequence is TGTGCCAGCAGCGCAATGTTCAATGAGCAGTTCTTC. This codes for CASSAMFNEQFF.

This clonotype was seen repeatedly, ten times or more. CDR3 coding DNA: TGTGCCATCAAAAAGCCAGGGGGCTCCTACGAGCAGTACTTC. Translated: CAIKKPGGSYEQYF. The chain is built from TRBV10-3 and TRBJ2-7; 7 bases are a match to TRBD1. The CDR3 is 14 residues long. V lost 7 bases, J lost 0 bases, and 6 bases stayed unmatched. From germline, CDR1 is ENHRY and CDR2 SYGVKD.

This clonotype has at least ten counts. The chain combines TRBV20-1 with TRBJ2-3; the D is unclear. Trimming shortened V by 4 bases and J by 0 bases, and 14 bases separated the two germline ends. This CDR3 contains 15 residues. CDR1 DFQATT and CDR2 SNEGSKA come from the germline V gene (reference sequence). CDR3 bases: TGCAGTGCTATCATTCTAGAAACTAGCACAGATACGCAGTATTTT. Amino acid sequence: CSAIILETSTDTQYF.